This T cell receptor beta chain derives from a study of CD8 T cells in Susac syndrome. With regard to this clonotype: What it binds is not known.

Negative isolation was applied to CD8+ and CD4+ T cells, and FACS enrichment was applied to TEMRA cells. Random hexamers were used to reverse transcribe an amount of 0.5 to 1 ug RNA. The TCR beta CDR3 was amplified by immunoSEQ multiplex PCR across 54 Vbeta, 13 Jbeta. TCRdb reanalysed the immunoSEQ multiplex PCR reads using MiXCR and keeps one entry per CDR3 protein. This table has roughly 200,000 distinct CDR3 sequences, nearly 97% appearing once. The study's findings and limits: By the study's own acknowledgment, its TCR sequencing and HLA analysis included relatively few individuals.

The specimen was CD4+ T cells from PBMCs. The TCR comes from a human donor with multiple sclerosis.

CDR3 region: CSARDHGVGTQYF. The DNA for the CDR3 is TGCAGTGCTAGAGATCACGGGGTTGGGACGCAGTATTTT. V is TRBV20-1 and J is TRBJ2-3; TRBD2 might be the D (5 bases). CDR1 is DFQATT, CDR2 SNEGSKA, per germline (reference sequence). Trimming took off 0 bases at V and 9 bases at J, with 13 bases between the two ends. The CDR3 runs to 13 residues.